Given below is one T cell receptor beta chain in context. As yet, its antigen is unknown. The source of the sample is a study of radiotherapy plus CTLA-4 blockade in lung cancer. The wider study: There were objective responses in 18% of patients, and more than 30% had disease control. The study, taken as a whole, reports: The best prediction of response reportedly came from early blood T cell clone dynamics, with interferon-beta. Tumor-derived TCR clones expanded in blood after radiotherapy plus ipilimumab.

Alongside CTLA-4 blockade with ipilimumab, patients with chemo-refractory metastatic non-small-cell lung cancer received focal radiation. Assay used: immunoSEQ multiplex PCR; TCRdb lists only in-frame clones, some missing. This table holds 55,000 to 65,000 clones, approximately 79% found once. Looked up from germline, CDR1 is SGHRS and CDR2 is YFSETQ. Trimming removed 4 bases from V and 3 bases from J; junction bases left unmatched: 3. The CDR3 length is 14 residues. Sequenced here: peripheral blood, sampled from a patient treated with radiotherapy plus ipilimumab. V usage is TRBV5-1 and J usage is TRBJ2-1, with TRBD1 matching 8 bases. The source is a human donor with non-small cell lung cancer who had a complete response to radiotherapy plus ipilimumab. The CDR3 DNA reads TGCGCCAGCAGCGGACAGGGAGACTACAATGAGCAGTTCTTC. Encoded protein: CASSGQGDYNEQFF.